Presented here are 8 T cell receptor beta chains from one specimen sequenced in a study of blood T cells in healthy people across ages. Then a second PCR, running roughly 7 to 12 cycles, was carried out with a sample-barcoded 5' primer and a J-beta primer mix. TCRdb reprocessed the 5' RACE reads via MiXCR and lists one record per CDR3 protein. Found here are about 930,000 distinct CDR3 sequences, about 28% of them singletons; the top ten hold roughly a tenth. The data were also submitted as part of a second study, on T cells of mothers and their children.

Sequencing was carried out using blood. Every receptor here comes from a woman aged 40 to 50 in good health.

V usage is TRBV7-8 and J usage is TRBJ2-2, with 10 bases identical to TRBD1. Per germline, CDR1 SGHVS and CDR2 FQNEAQ. V was clipped by 5 bases and J by 7 bases; unmatched bases: 7. The CDR3 totals 15 residues. CDR3 sequence (DNA): TGTGCCAGCAGCACCGGGACAGGGGAGGGCGGGGAGCTGTTTTTT. Encoded protein: CASSTGTGEGGELFF.

This clonotype showed up just once. The CDR3 here is CASGLVQGGGLNGYTF. CDR3 nucleotides: TGTGCTAGTGGTTTGGTACAAGGAGGGGGCCTGAATGGCTACACCTTC. V is TRBV12-5 and J is TRBJ1-2; 7 bases map to TRBD1. V trimming: 0 bases; J trimming: 6 bases; junction bases outside the gene matches: 10. The CDR3 covers 16 residues. Germline V CDR1 and CDR2: LGHNT, FRNRAP.

A few counts support this clonotype. The chain joins TRBV5-1 to TRBJ2-7, with 9 bases identical to TRBD2. The germline V gene encodes CDR1 SGHRS and CDR2 YFSETQ. V shed 1 base, J shed 7 bases, and the junction held 21 bases outside the gene matches. The CDR3 loop spans 19 amino acids. The CDR3 bases are TGCGCCAGCAGCTTGTTAGGGCTAGCGGGATCCTCTCAGGACAATGAGCAGTACTTC. Protein product: CASSLLGLAGSSQDNEQYF.

This clonotype was seen a handful of times. The rearrangement links TRBV20-1 to TRBJ2-1, with 7 bases aligning to TRBD2. V lost 6 bases to trimming and J lost 2 bases; unmatched junction nucleotides: 16. The CDR3 is 17 amino acids. Germline CDR1 DFQATT, CDR2 SNEGSKA (reference sequence). The CDR3 spells CSASPLSRGSTYNEQFF. Written as DNA, the CDR3 is TGCAGTGCCAGTCCACTATCGCGGGGGTCCACCTACAATGAGCAGTTCTTC.

The rearrangement links TRBV20-1 to TRBJ2-1; D remains unclear. CDR1 DFQATT and CDR2 SNEGSKA come from the germline V gene (reference sequence). V lost 0 bases and J lost 5, with 14 bases in between. The CDR3 totals 15 residues. In DNA, the CDR3 is TGCAGTGCTAGAGATGGAGACCATATTGACAATGAGCAGTTCTTC. It translates to CSARDGDHIDNEQFF.

This clonotype was detected only a few times. The gene calls are TRBV5-1 and TRBJ1-4, with TRBD1 matching 7 bases. The trim removed 0 bases at V and 3 bases at J, leaving 2 bases unmatched. This CDR3 is 15 amino acids long. CDR1 SGHRS and CDR2 YFSETQ come from the germline V gene. CDR3 DNA: TGCGCCAGCAGCTTGGGGACAGGCCCTAATGAAAAACTGTTTTTT. It yields the protein CASSLGTGPNEKLFF.

This clonotype has ten or more counts. V is TRBV9 and J is TRBJ1-2; D gene unclear. The germline V and J ends were trimmed by 1 base and 4 bases, with 11 bases remaining between them. CDR1 SGDLS and CDR2 YYNGEE come from the germline V gene. CDR3 length: 14 amino acids. The DNA of the CDR3 is TGTGCCAGCAGCGTATTCCCAGTTGTCTATGGCTACACCTTC. Translation gives CASSVFPVVYGYTF. Combining the CDR3 with reference TRBV9 and TRBJ1-2 gives the whole variable domain DSGVTQTPKHLITATGQRVTLRCSPRSGDLSVYWYQQSLDQGLQFLIQYYNGEERAKGNILERFSAQQFPDLHSELNLSSLELGDSALYFCASSVFPVVYGYTFGSGTRLTVV.

The chain recombines TRBV21-1 with TRBJ2-1. TRBV21-1 corresponds to a pseudogene. This CDR3 is 15 amino acids long. The CDR3 DNA sequence: TGTGCCGGCAGATTCCGGGGAGACCCCTACCACGAGCAGTTCTTC. Its protein product is CAGRFRGDPYHEQFF.